This T cell receptor (beta chain) was sequenced for a study of technical replicates of blood from several donors. In this sample, this clone turned up a few times. Clones were read by immunoSEQ multiplex PCR, and TCRdb kept only the in-frame ones, dropping some. The profile covers approximately 75,000 clones, with 75% to 85% appearing a single time and 3% to 5% taken by the ten largest. The CDR3 spans 13 residues. The V gene lost 1 base and the J gene lost 6 bases, with 9 bases spanning the gap. Germline V gene sequence: CDR1 MGHRA, CDR2 YSYEKL. The material sequenced was PBMCs. The J gene is TRBJ1-1, the V gene TRBV4-1; D perhaps matches TRBD1 (6 bases). The TCR sequence derives from a human donor in good health. Some clones in this sample may be carry-over from other donors' samples. The CDR3 protein is CASSQVKGAEAFF. The CDR3 DNA reads TGCGCCAGCAGCCAAGTGAAGGGGGCTGAAGCTTTCTTT.